This entry lists 26 T cell receptor beta chains sequenced from one sample in a study of T cell responses to AZD1222 COVID-19 vaccine. Some clones are missing from TCRdb's copy, which holds only in-frame ones; the method was immunoSEQ multiplex PCR. The repertoire has 30,000 to 35,000 clones, roughly 88% of them found once; the top ten carry around 13%. The starting material was peripheral blood, obtained 28 days after the second AZD1222 dose. The origin of the receptors is an adult who received the AZD1222 COVID-19 vaccine.

This chain uses TRBV10-3 with TRBJ1-3; no clear D. The germline CDR1 and CDR2 sequences are ENHRY and SYGVKD. The CDR3 totals 17 residues. Trimming cost V 6 bases and J 0 bases, with 18 bases left between them. CDR3 sequence (DNA): TGTGCCATCAGCGAATCTACCCGCGGGAGCTCTGGAAACACCATATATTTT. Its translation: CAISESTRGSSGNTIYF.

CDR3 nucleotides: TGTGCCAGCAGCCAAGATTCCCCCGGGGTCGGGGGGAACTACGAGCAGTACTTC. Translated, it gives CASSQDSPGVGGNYEQYF. The chain uses TRBV3-1 (or the pseudogene TRBV3-2) and TRBJ2-7; 7 bases line up with TRBD2. The CDR3 is 18 amino acids. V lost 0 bases, J lost 3 bases, and 14 bases stayed unmatched. Germline V gives CDR1 LGHDT, CDR2 YNNKEL (reference sequence).

The rearrangement joins TRBV21-1 to TRBJ1-2; the table gives TRBD1 as D, unverified against the DNA. TRBV21-1 is shown as a pseudogene. CDR3 length: 16 amino acids. The DNA for the CDR3 is TGTGCCAGCAGCAAAGAATTGCAGGGTTCAGGATATGGCTACACCTTC. It yields the protein CASSKELQGSGYGYTF.

The chain links TRBV11-2 to TRBJ2-1; 7 positions agree with TRBD2. Trimming at V came to 4 bases and at J to 10 bases, leaving 10 bases not matched to a gene. This CDR3 region has 14 residues. Per the germline V gene, CDR1 is SGHAT and CDR2 is FQNNGV. This CDR3 is CASSSFTSEEEQFF. Written as DNA, the CDR3 is TGTGCCAGCAGCTCCTTCACTAGCGAAGAGGAGCAGTTCTTC.

DNA of the CDR3: TGTGCCAGCAGCGGACCCGGGATCACCCCGGACTATGGCTACACCTTC. Its translation: CASSGPGITPDYGYTF. This sequence joins TRBV9 and TRBJ1-2; D is unclear. The length of the CDR3 is 16 residues. CDR1 SGDLS and CDR2 YYNGEE come from the germline V gene. V lost 3 bases, J lost 3 bases, and 18 bases lay in between.

In this sample, this clone turned up a few times. The chain joins TRBV3-1 (or the pseudogene TRBV3-2) to TRBJ2-7; D unresolved. The CDR3 consists of 15 residues. CDR1 is LGHDT, CDR2 YNNKEL, per germline (reference sequence). The germline V and J ends were trimmed by 0 bases and 3 bases, with 12 bases remaining between them. CDR3: CASSQEVGILYEQYF. CDR3 DNA sequence: TGTGCCAGCAGCCAAGAGGTGGGGATTCTCTACGAGCAGTACTTC.

The genes are TRBV2 and TRBJ1-4; 9 positions agree with TRBD1. The junction had 6 bases not matched to a gene; V was cut back by 7 bases and J by 3 bases. The CDR3 covers 15 residues. CDR1 is SNHLY, CDR2 FYNNEI, per germline. The DNA for the CDR3 is TGTGCCAGCACTGGACAGGGGTCTTCTAATGAAAAACTGTTTTTT. It specifies CASTGQGSSNEKLFF.

This sequence joins TRBV5-4 and TRBJ1-1, with D uncertain. The CDR3 spans 13 residues. CDR1 is SGHNT, CDR2 YYREEE, per germline (reference sequence). Trimming removed 0 bases from V and 8 bases from J, with 11 bases in between. DNA of the CDR3: TGTGCCAGCAGCTTGGTGAGCTCAACCGAAGCTTTCTTT. It encodes CASSLVSSTEAFF.

The chain has TRBV30 and TRBJ1-2; 7 bases agree with TRBD1. This CDR3 is built from 13 residues. Germline CDR1 and CDR2: GTSNPN and SVGIG (reference sequence). Trimming at V came to 4 bases and at J to 6 bases, leaving 8 bases not matched to a gene. The DNA for the CDR3 is TGTGCCTGGATCGGGCAGGGGGTTAATGGCTACACCTTC. Amino acid sequence: CAWIGQGVNGYTF.

The V gene is TRBV7-3, the J gene TRBJ2-3; 10 nucleotides align to TRBD2. The germline gives CDR1 SGHTA, CDR2 FQGTGA. The V and J ends lost 5 bases and 1 base, in that order; junction bases with no gene match: 6. The CDR3 is made up of 16 amino acids. This CDR3 is CASSLFSGGGTDTQYF. The DNA for the CDR3 is TGTGCCAGCAGCCTCTTCAGCGGGGGGGGCACAGATACGCAGTATTTT. Using reference TRBV7-3 and TRBJ2-3 for the parts outside the CDR3, the full variable domain is GAGVSQTPSNKVTEKGKYVELRCDPISGHTALYWYRQSLGQGPEFLIYFQGTGAADDSGLPNDRFFAVRPEGSVSTLKIQRTERGDSAVYLCASSLFSGGGTDTQYFGPGTRLTVL.

This clone was seen only once. DNA for the CDR3: TGTGCCAGTAGTATCGGACAGGGCGCCTACGAGCAGTACTTC. The encoded protein is CASSIGQGAYEQYF. The chain uses TRBV19 and TRBJ2-7, with 8 bases fitting TRBD1. Germline CDR1 is LNHDA and CDR2 is SQIVND (reference sequence). The CDR3 runs to 14 residues. The V and J ends lost 3 bases and 2 bases, in that order; junction bases with no gene match: 3.

The chain recombines TRBV7-2 with TRBJ1-5; the D gene is possibly TRBD1 (6 bases). CDR1 is SGHTA and CDR2 is FQGNSA in the germline V gene. This CDR3 has 16 amino acids. Trimming cost V 3 bases and J 0 bases, with 12 bases left between them. CDR3 in DNA: TGTGCCAGCAGCTTGGACAGTGCTGTTAGCAATCAGCCCCAGCATTTT. It translates to CASSLDSAVSNQPQHF.

The rearrangement uses TRBV3-1 (or the pseudogene TRBV3-2) and TRBJ2-7; perhaps D is TRBD1 or TRBD2 (6 bases each). Trimming shortened V by 4 bases and J by 2 bases, and 12 bases separated the two germline ends. This CDR3 is 14 amino acids long. Germline values: CDR1 LGHDT, CDR2 YNNKEL (reference sequence). CDR3 sequence reads: CASSRQEGAYEQYF. Written as DNA, the CDR3 is TGTGCCAGCAGCCGCCAGGAGGGGGCCTACGAGCAGTACTTC.

This clone showed up just once. This chain connects TRBV7-9 to TRBJ2-1; 9 bases align to TRBD1. J gave up 7 bases and V 4 bases, and 5 bases lay outside the gene matches. This CDR3 is built from 14 residues. Germline V gives CDR1 SEHNR, CDR2 FQNEAQ (reference sequence). CDR3 nucleotide sequence: TGTGCCAGCAGCTCGACAGGGGGTGTAAATGAGCAGTTCTTC. As protein: CASSSTGGVNEQFF.

V and J are TRBV2 and TRBJ1-5, with 10 bases aligning to TRBD1. This CDR3 is built from 15 residues. Germline CDR1 SNHLY, CDR2 FYNNEI. V gave up 6 bases and J gave up 5 bases; unmatched junction bases: 7. The CDR3: CASRRDRGGHQPQHF. The CDR3 region has the DNA TGTGCCAGCAGGAGGGACAGGGGAGGGCATCAGCCCCAGCATTTT.

This chain uses TRBV5-1 with TRBJ1-1; TRBD1 matches 8 bases. Unmatched junction bases numbered 1, after V lost 2 bases and J lost 1 base. CDR3 length equals 14 residues. CDR1 and CDR2 (germline): SGHRS, YFSETQ. The CDR3 DNA reads TGCGCCAGCAGCTTAGGGACAGGGAACACTGAAGCTTTCTTT. Protein sequence: CASSLGTGNTEAFF.

The chain carries TRBV13 and TRBJ2-7; a weak D match, TRBD1 (6 bases). V lost 5 bases and J 7 bases, leaving 12 bases between the germline ends. Germline V gives CDR1 PRHDT, CDR2 FYEKMQ (reference sequence). This CDR3 spans 12 amino acids. The CDR3 DNA follows: TGTGCCAGCAGCCATGACAGGACTGAGCAGTACTTC. It is translated as CASSHDRTEQYF.

The rearrangement joins TRBV5-4 to TRBJ2-1; TRBD1 might be the D (6 bases). CDR1 and CDR2 from the germline V gene are SGHNT and YYREEE (reference sequence). Deletions cut 4 bases from V and 9 bases from J, with 11 bases between. CDR3 length: 12 residues. The CDR3 DNA sequence: TGTGCCAGCAGCGCGGACAGTTCTGAGCAGTTCTTC. Translating gives CASSADSSEQFF.

This clone was detected only once. V usage is TRBV4-3 and J usage is TRBJ1-4; D might be TRBD1 (6 bases). The germline CDR1 and CDR2 sequences are LGHNA and YSLEER. V lost 3 bases and J 0 bases, leaving 20 bases between the germline ends. The CDR3 length is 19 residues. CDR3 region: CASSQRGGHSFATNEKLFF. The CDR3 nucleotides are TGCGCCAGCAGCCAGAGGGGGGGACATTCTTTTGCAACTAATGAAAAACTGTTTTTT.

J is TRBJ2-1 and V is TRBV12-3 or TRBV12-4; TRBD1 matches 8 bases. V was clipped by 6 bases and J by 9 bases; unmatched bases: 7. This CDR3 has 13 amino acids. This CDR3 is CASRLSGGTEQFF. For the CDR3, the DNA is TGTGCCAGCAGGCTATCAGGGGGCACTGAGCAGTTCTTC.

This sequence joins TRBV7-8 and TRBJ1-1, with no clear D. The CDR3 has 12 amino acids. Germline CDR1 reads SGHVS; CDR2 reads FQNEAQ. Trimming shortened V by 8 bases and J by 1 base, and 8 bases separated the two germline ends. CDR3 sequence (DNA): TGTGCCAGCGGGCACAGGAACACTGAAGCTTTCTTT. It codes for CASGHRNTEAFF.

The chain joins TRBV4-3 to TRBJ2-2; 11 positions match TRBD2. This CDR3 spans 18 amino acids. CDR1 is LGHNA and CDR2 is YSLEER in the germline V gene. V trimming: 0 bases; J trimming: 5 bases; junction bases outside the gene matches: 8. The CDR3: CASSQEWIAGGRTGELFF. As DNA, the CDR3 is TGCGCCAGCAGCCAAGAGTGGATAGCGGGGGGGCGGACCGGGGAGCTGTTTTTT.

V usage is TRBV6-5 and J usage is TRBJ2-1; 10 bases map to TRBD1. This CDR3 is built from 14 residues. CDR1 MNHEY and CDR2 SVGAGI come from the germline V gene. The ends lost 6 bases at V and 3 bases at J; junction bases unmatched: 2. The CDR3 loop reads CASSRDRGYNEQFF. CDR3 DNA sequence: TGTGCCAGCAGCCGGGACAGGGGCTACAATGAGCAGTTCTTC.

The chain carries TRBV5-1 and TRBJ2-1; D is perhaps TRBD1 or TRBD2 (5 bases each). The germline gives CDR1 SGHRS, CDR2 YFSETQ. The CDR3 totals 15 residues. The V and J ends lost 4 bases and 4 bases respectively, with 15 bases between them. The CDR3 sequence is CASSIGDGNYNEQFF. CDR3 coding DNA: TGCGCCAGCAGCATAGGGGACGGTAATTACAATGAGCAGTTCTTC.

The rearrangement links TRBV11-3 to TRBJ1-1; TRBD1 might be the D (5 bases). Looked up from germline, CDR1 is SGHNT and CDR2 is YENEEA. The CDR3 sequence is 15 residues long. V shed 1 base and J shed 5 bases, with 14 bases lying between them. CDR3 nucleotides: TGTGCCAGCAGCTTAGGAGGCGCGGGGGGAACTGAAGCTTTCTTT. Translation: CASSLGGAGGTEAFF.

The chain employs TRBV6-1 and TRBJ1-2, with a tentative D call TRBD1 (5 bases). V gave up 1 base and J gave up 8 bases, with 11 bases separating them. This CDR3 contains 13 residues. Germline values: CDR1 MNHNS, CDR2 SASEGT. Here the CDR3 DNA reads TGTGCCAGCAGTGAAGGGTCCCGGGGGGGCTACACCTTC. Its protein is CASSEGSRGGYTF.